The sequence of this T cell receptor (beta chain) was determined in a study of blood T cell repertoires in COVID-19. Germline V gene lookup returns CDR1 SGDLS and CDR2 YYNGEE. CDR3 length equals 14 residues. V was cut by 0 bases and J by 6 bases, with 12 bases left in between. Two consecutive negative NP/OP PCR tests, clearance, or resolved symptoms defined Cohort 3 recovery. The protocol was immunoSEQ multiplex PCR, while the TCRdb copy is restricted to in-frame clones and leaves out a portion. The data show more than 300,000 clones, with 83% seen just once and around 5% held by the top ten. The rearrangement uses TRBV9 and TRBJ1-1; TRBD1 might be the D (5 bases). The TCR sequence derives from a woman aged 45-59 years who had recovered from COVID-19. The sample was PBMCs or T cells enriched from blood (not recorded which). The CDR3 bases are TGTGCCAGCAGCGTAGAGCAGGGTATGTCTGAAGCTTTCTTT. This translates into CASSVEQGMSEAFF.